A selection of T cell receptor beta chains follows, all from one sample in a study of regulatory T cells in long-lasting Graves disease. TCRdb reanalysed the multiplex PCR reads using MiXCR and keeps one entry per CDR3 protein. The sample includes about 460,000 distinct CDR3 sequences, 22% of them seen just once. This specimen was peripheral blood mononuclear cells (PBMCs), taken when the disease was refractory, from a patient treated with antithyroid drugs. The receptors were sampled from a female donor with Graves disease. The CDR3 runs from the conserved cysteine through the conserved F or W. The D gene is left open where the match is weak. Rows give clone size only sometimes, using once, few, many, or a class for an expanded clone.

v_gene	abundance	j_gene	d_gene	CDR3aa	CDR3nt
TRBV30	few	TRBJ1-2	-	CAWSPPHNYGYTF	TGTGCCTGGAGCCCCCCCCATAACTATGGCTACACCTTC
TRBV7-2	-	TRBJ2-7	-	CASSPGTATYGQYF	TGTGCCAGCAGCCCAGGGACGGCCACCTACGGGCAGTACTTC
TRBV7-3	-	TRBJ1-1	TRBD1	CASSLRDRSGPKEAFF	TGTGCCAGCAGTCTCAGGGACAGGAGCGGGCCAAAAGAAGCTTTCTTT
TRBV28	many	TRBJ2-5	-	CASSLDEETQYF	TGTGCCAGCAGTTTAGATGAAGAGACCCAGTACTTC
TRBV12-3/TRBV12-4	few	TRBJ2-2	-	CASSFRVSGELFF	TGTGCCAGCAGTTTCAGGGTTAGCGGGGAGCTGTTTTTT
TRBV28	-	TRBJ2-7	TRBD2	CASSLSPAGTSGSNEQYF	TGTGCCAGCAGTTTGAGTCCGGCCGGGACTAGCGGGTCCAACGAGCAGTACTTC
TRBV6-2/TRBV6-3	few	TRBJ1-4	-	CASSYSIGQPFNEKLFF	TGTGCCAGCAGTTACTCGATCGGACAGCCGTTTAATGAAAAACTGTTTTTT
TRBV20-1	many	TRBJ2-1	-	CSALSELHNEQFF	TGCAGTGCCCTCAGTGAGCTCCACAATGAGCAGTTCTTC
TRBV10-2	few	TRBJ1-1	-	CASSETAGTEAFF	TGCGCCAGCAGTGAGACTGCAGGCACTGAAGCTTTCTTT
TRBV20-1	once	TRBJ1-1	-	CSAAREARTEAFF	TGCAGTGCCGCGAGAGAAGCCCGAACTGAAGCTTTCTTT
TRBV6-1	-	TRBJ2-1	TRBD2	CASVGLAGTLGGNEQFF	TGTGCCAGCGTGGGACTAGCGGGGACCTTAGGGGGGAATGAGCAGTTCTTC
TRBV20-1	-	TRBJ1-5	-	CSASQEAWNQPQHF	TGCAGTGCTTCACAGGAGGCTTGGAATCAGCCCCAGCATTTT
TRBV19	few	TRBJ1-4	TRBD1	CASSPRDRGSMQGKLFF	TGTGCCAGTAGTCCCCGGGACAGGGGGTCGATGCAGGGAAAACTGTTTTTT
TRBV7-2	many	TRBJ2-5	-	CASSSDLGGWETQYF	TGTGCCAGCAGCTCGGACCTAGGGGGGTGGGAGACCCAGTACTTC
TRBV28	many	TRBJ2-2	-	CATAQVLGTGELFF	TGTGCCACCGCACAGGTTCTTGGCACCGGGGAGCTGTTTTTT
TRBV11-1	many	TRBJ2-5	-	CASSTTLTTQETQYF	TGTGCCAGCAGCACGACACTCACGACTCAAGAGACCCAGTACTTC